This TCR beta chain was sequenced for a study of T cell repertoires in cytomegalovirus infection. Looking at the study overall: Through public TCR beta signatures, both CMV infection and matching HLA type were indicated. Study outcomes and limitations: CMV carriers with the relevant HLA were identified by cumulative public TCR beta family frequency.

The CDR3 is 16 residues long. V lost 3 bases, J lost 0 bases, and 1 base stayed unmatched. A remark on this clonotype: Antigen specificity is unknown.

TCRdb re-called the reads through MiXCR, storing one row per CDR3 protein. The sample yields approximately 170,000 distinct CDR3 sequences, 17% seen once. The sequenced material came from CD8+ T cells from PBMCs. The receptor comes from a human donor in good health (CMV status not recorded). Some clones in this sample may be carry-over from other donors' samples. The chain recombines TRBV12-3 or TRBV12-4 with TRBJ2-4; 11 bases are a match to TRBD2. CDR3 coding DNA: TGTGCCAGCAGTTTCGGACTAGCGGGAGCCAAAAACATTCAGTACTTC. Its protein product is CASSFGLAGAKNIQYF.